This TCR beta chain derives from a study of blood T cell repertoires in COVID-19. Profiling relied on immunoSEQ multiplex PCR, and the TCRdb table lists in-frame clones only, not all of them. The sample lists about 220,000 clones, roughly nine tenths occurring once. Looked up from germline, CDR1 is SNHLY and CDR2 is FYNNEI. This CDR3 has 15 residues. With V trimmed by 2 bases and J by 6 bases, 3 bases remained unmatched. The V call is TRBV2, the J call TRBJ2-3, with 12 positions matching TRBD2. The sequenced material came from PBMCs or T cells enriched from blood (not recorded which). This clonotype was obtained from a woman in her twenties or thirties who had recovered from COVID-19. Written as DNA, the CDR3 is TGTGCCAGCAGTGAACTAGCGGGGGGGCATGATACGCAGTATTTT. Protein product: CASSELAGGHDTQYF.